This entry concerns a single T cell receptor beta chain. Its cognate antigen is unknown. These data are taken from a study of CD4 T cells in relation to SARS-CoV-2 and coronaviruses. Looking at the study overall: Two subjects were Hispanic; patients were roughly eight males and a handful of females. The restricting HLA molecule for shared crossreactive spike epitopes was mapped. Whole-study findings and limits: Around 60% of donors had memory CD4+ clonotypes crossrecognizing SARS-CoV-2 and common cold coronavirus spike. According to naive versus memory sequencing, detected responses are memory recall, not newly primed.

The CDR3 extends over 15 amino acids. Measured with immunoSEQ multiplex PCR; TCRdb has only the in-frame clones, and not every one. The sample has 30,000 to 45,000 clones; approximately 87% are singletons. The chain is built from TRBV21-1 and TRBJ2-5; TRBD1 was called by the table and not checked on the DNA. TRBV21-1 is marked as a pseudogene. The receptor was isolated from an adult with COVID-19. The sequenced sample was memory CD4+ T cells from PBMCs. CDR3 region: CASSKDRGLQETQYF. CDR3 nucleotide sequence: TGTGCCAGCAGCAAGGACAGGGGCCTTCAAGAGACCCAGTACTTC.